These T cell receptor beta chains were read from a single sample in a study of regulatory T cells in long-lasting Graves disease. MiXCR, run by TCRdb on the multiplex PCR reads, gives a single entry per CDR3 protein. This table has under 400,000 distinct CDR3 sequences, 16% appearing once. These data are also associated with another study on T cells in Graves' hyperthyroidism and ophthalmopathy.

This specimen was peripheral blood mononuclear cells (PBMCs), taken at new diagnosis, from a patient treated with antithyroid drugs. These receptors came from a man aged 40-50 years with Graves disease. Each CDR3 is given with its conserved first and last residue. D genes are given only for firm matches. Some rows mark clone size as missing; the rest say once, few, many or name a class of expanded clone.

J gene: TRBJ2-4
clone size: NA
V gene: TRBV27
D gene: TRBD1
CDR3 protein: CASSWTGSAKNIQYF
CDR3 DNA: TGTGCCAGCAGTTGGACAGGGAGCGCGAAAAACATTCAGTACTTC

J gene: TRBJ2-5
clone size: many
V gene: TRBV30
D gene: NA
CDR3 protein: CAWSDNQETQYF
CDR3 DNA: TGTGCCTGGAGTGACAACCAAGAGACCCAGTACTTC

J gene: TRBJ2-3
clone size: NA
V gene: TRBV29-1
D gene: NA
CDR3 protein: CSVDRLGGHNRADTQYF
CDR3 DNA: TGCAGCGTTGATCGTCTAGGGGGACACAATCGGGCAGATACGCAGTATTTT

J gene: TRBJ2-7
clone size: NA
V gene: TRBV4-2
D gene: TRBD2
CDR3 protein: CASSPTSGGIYEQYF
CDR3 DNA: TGTGCCAGCAGCCCAACAAGCGGGGGTATCTACGAGCAGTACTTC

J gene: TRBJ2-3
clone size: many
V gene: TRBV2
D gene: NA
CDR3 protein: CASSEGPGPTDTQYF
CDR3 DNA: TGTGCCAGCAGTGAAGGGCCAGGACCCACAGATACGCAGTATTTT

J gene: TRBJ1-5
clone size: many
V gene: TRBV30
D gene: NA
CDR3 protein: CAWSEGPNQPQHF
CDR3 DNA: TGTGCCTGGAGTGAGGGGCCCAATCAGCCCCAGCATTTT

J gene: TRBJ2-7
clone size: many
V gene: TRBV28
D gene: TRBD1
CDR3 protein: CASSPTGDSYEQYF
CDR3 DNA: TGTGCCAGCAGTCCAACAGGGGACTCCTACGAGCAGTACTTC

J gene: TRBJ1-6
clone size: NA
V gene: TRBV5-1
D gene: TRBD1
CDR3 protein: CASSDSGTGGSPLHF
CDR3 DNA: TGCGCCAGCAGCGATTCCGGGACAGGGGGCTCACCCCTCCACTTT

J gene: TRBJ2-5
clone size: many
V gene: TRBV27
D gene: TRBD1
CDR3 protein: CASSSMGQGGETQYF
CDR3 DNA: TGTGCCAGCAGTTCCATGGGACAGGGCGGGGAGACCCAGTACTTC

J gene: TRBJ1-1
clone size: many
V gene: TRBV2
D gene: NA
CDR3 protein: CASSDLQPNTEAFF
CDR3 DNA: TGTGCCAGCAGTGACTTGCAGCCAAACACTGAAGCTTTCTTT

J gene: TRBJ1-1
clone size: many
V gene: TRBV14
D gene: NA
CDR3 protein: CASSQDPLTLTGSEAFF
CDR3 DNA: TGTGCCAGCAGCCAAGATCCTCTCACCCTTACGGGCTCTGAAGCTTTCTTT

J gene: TRBJ2-3
clone size: NA
V gene: TRBV28
D gene: NA
CDR3 protein: CASSLPGGRFTDTQYF
CDR3 DNA: TGTGCCAGCAGTTTACCAGGGGGGCGGTTCACAGATACGCAGTATTTT

J gene: TRBJ2-5
clone size: NA
V gene: TRBV20-1
D gene: NA
CDR3 protein: CSARDPGSGRETQYF
CDR3 DNA: TGCAGTGCTAGAGATCCTGGCAGCGGCCGGGAGACCCAGTACTTC

J gene: TRBJ1-6
clone size: many
V gene: TRBV10-3
D gene: TRBD1
CDR3 protein: CAIRDSGTGRNNSPLHF
CDR3 DNA: TGTGCCATCAGAGACTCCGGGACAGGGAGAAATAATTCACCCCTCCACTTT

J gene: TRBJ2-2
clone size: many
V gene: TRBV6-1
D gene: NA
CDR3 protein: CASRGPGLQTGELFF
CDR3 DNA: TGTGCCAGCAGGGGGCCGGGACTTCAAACCGGGGAGCTGTTTTTT

J gene: TRBJ2-2
clone size: few
V gene: TRBV19
D gene: NA
CDR3 protein: CASSVTVTGELFF
CDR3 DNA: TGTGCCAGTAGTGTGACGGTCACCGGGGAGCTGTTTTTT

J gene: TRBJ2-7
clone size: many
V gene: TRBV5-1
D gene: TRBD1
CDR3 protein: CASSFAGQGYEQYF
CDR3 DNA: TGCGCCAGCAGCTTTGCGGGACAGGGTTACGAGCAGTACTTC

J gene: TRBJ1-1
clone size: many
V gene: TRBV7-2
D gene: TRBD1
CDR3 protein: CASSLVGTGGPRNTEAFF
CDR3 DNA: TGTGCCAGCAGCTTAGTAGGGACAGGGGGCCCGAGGAACACTGAAGCTTTCTTT

J gene: TRBJ1-6
clone size: NA
V gene: TRBV5-1
D gene: NA
CDR3 protein: CASSWREGDYSPLHF
CDR3 DNA: TGCGCCAGCAGTTGGCGGGAGGGGGATTATTCACCCCTCCACTTT

J gene: TRBJ2-1
clone size: many
V gene: TRBV7-2
D gene: NA
CDR3 protein: CASSLGGLTNSNEQFF
CDR3 DNA: TGTGCCAGCAGCTTAGGGGGACTCACCAACTCAAATGAGCAGTTCTTC

J gene: TRBJ2-3
clone size: many
V gene: TRBV6-1
D gene: NA
CDR3 protein: CASSEVVGASTDTQYF
CDR3 DNA: TGTGCCAGCAGTGAAGTCGTCGGGGCTAGCACAGATACGCAGTATTTT

J gene: TRBJ2-3
clone size: many
V gene: TRBV24-1
D gene: NA
CDR3 protein: CATGKGYADTQYF
CDR3 DNA: TGTGCCACCGGGAAAGGGTACGCAGATACGCAGTATTTT

J gene: TRBJ1-5
clone size: many
V gene: TRBV7-2
D gene: NA
CDR3 protein: CASSLDRASQPQHF
CDR3 DNA: TGTGCCAGCAGCTTAGATAGGGCAAGTCAGCCCCAGCATTTT

J gene: TRBJ2-1
clone size: many
V gene: TRBV4-1
D gene: NA
CDR3 protein: CASSQTTSSYNEQFF
CDR3 DNA: TGCGCCAGCAGCCAAACTACTAGCTCCTACAATGAGCAGTTCTTC

J gene: TRBJ1-2
clone size: NA
V gene: TRBV5-1
D gene: NA
CDR3 protein: CASSPDTWGGYTF
CDR3 DNA: TGCGCCAGCAGTCCGGACACTTGGGGCGGCTACACCTTC

J gene: TRBJ2-7
clone size: many
V gene: TRBV7-2
D gene: NA
CDR3 protein: CASSFPGHFYEQYF
CDR3 DNA: TGTGCCAGCAGCTTCCCGGGACACTTCTACGAGCAGTACTTC

J gene: TRBJ1-1
clone size: many
V gene: TRBV6-1
D gene: NA
CDR3 protein: CASSEVMNTEAFF
CDR3 DNA: TGTGCCAGCAGTGAAGTGATGAACACTGAAGCTTTCTTT

J gene: TRBJ2-7
clone size: NA
V gene: TRBV19
D gene: NA
CDR3 protein: CASSIRHQGFAYEQYF
CDR3 DNA: TGTGCCAGTAGTATTCGACATCAAGGGTTTGCCTACGAGCAGTACTTC

J gene: TRBJ1-5
clone size: once
V gene: TRBV6-1
D gene: NA
CDR3 protein: CASGQTGQPQHF
CDR3 DNA: TGTGCATCTGGGCAGACCGGTCAGCCCCAGCATTTT

J gene: TRBJ2-5
clone size: few
V gene: TRBV4-3
D gene: TRBD2
CDR3 protein: CASSQEPSGGGREETQYF
CDR3 DNA: TGCGCCAGCAGCCAAGAACCTAGCGGGGGGGGACGGGAAGAGACCCAGTACTTC

J gene: TRBJ2-7
clone size: many
V gene: TRBV25-1
D gene: NA
CDR3 protein: CASSEQGVRYEQYF
CDR3 DNA: TGTGCCAGCAGTGAACAAGGGGTTAGGTACGAGCAGTACTTC

J gene: TRBJ2-2
clone size: few
V gene: TRBV6-5
D gene: NA
CDR3 protein: CASSWAPSTAGELFF
CDR3 DNA: TGTGCCAGCAGTTGGGCCCCCTCTACAGCCGGGGAGCTGTTTTTT

J gene: TRBJ1-3
clone size: many
V gene: TRBV28
D gene: NA
CDR3 protein: CASSPGTAGNTIYF
CDR3 DNA: TGTGCCAGCAGTCCCGGGACCGCTGGAAACACCATATATTTT

J gene: TRBJ2-1
clone size: many
V gene: TRBV13
D gene: NA
CDR3 protein: CASSIVLGNVSYNEQFF
CDR3 DNA: TGTGCCAGCAGCATTGTCCTAGGGAACGTTTCCTACAATGAGCAGTTCTTC

J gene: TRBJ2-3
clone size: many
V gene: TRBV20-1
D gene: TRBD2
CDR3 protein: CSARGLAGTDTQYF
CDR3 DNA: TGCAGTGCTAGAGGACTAGCGGGCACAGATACGCAGTATTTT

J gene: TRBJ2-6
clone size: many
V gene: TRBV6-1
D gene: NA
CDR3 protein: CASSMALGANVLTF
CDR3 DNA: TGTGCCAGCAGTATGGCGCTCGGGGCCAACGTCCTGACTTTC

J gene: TRBJ2-5
clone size: many
V gene: TRBV28
D gene: TRBD2
CDR3 protein: CASSPPGRGVIGSETQYF
CDR3 DNA: TGTGCCAGCAGTCCACCTGGGAGGGGAGTAATTGGTTCGGAGACCCAGTACTTC

J gene: TRBJ1-3
clone size: many
V gene: TRBV28
D gene: NA
CDR3 protein: CASSWRAAGNTIYF
CDR3 DNA: TGTGCCAGCAGCTGGAGGGCTGCTGGAAACACCATATATTTT

J gene: TRBJ1-2
clone size: many
V gene: TRBV28
D gene: NA
CDR3 protein: CASIERPSNYGYTF
CDR3 DNA: TGTGCCAGCATAGAGAGGCCATCCAACTATGGCTACACCTTC

J gene: TRBJ2-6
clone size: few
V gene: TRBV5-1
D gene: NA
CDR3 protein: CASSLESGITLRGANVLTF
CDR3 DNA: TGCGCCAGCAGCTTGGAATCCGGGATAACGTTGCGAGGGGCCAACGTCCTGACTTTC

J gene: TRBJ1-2
clone size: many
V gene: TRBV7-2
D gene: TRBD1
CDR3 protein: CASSSGQGLHYGYTF
CDR3 DNA: TGTGCCAGCAGCTCGGGACAGGGGTTGCACTATGGCTACACCTTC

J gene: TRBJ1-3
clone size: many
V gene: TRBV30
D gene: NA
CDR3 protein: CAWSKPPHRPGNTIYF
CDR3 DNA: TGTGCCTGGAGTAAACCCCCACACCGCCCTGGAAACACCATATATTTT

J gene: TRBJ2-2
clone size: NA
V gene: TRBV25-1
D gene: NA
CDR3 protein: CASSEYGRADTGELFF
CDR3 DNA: TGTGCCAGCAGTGAATATGGCAGGGCGGACACCGGGGAGCTGTTTTTT

J gene: TRBJ2-2
clone size: few
V gene: TRBV20-1
D gene: TRBD2
CDR3 protein: CSARDPGSGGAAGELFF
CDR3 DNA: TGCAGTGCTAGAGATCCGGGTAGCGGGGGGGCGGCCGGGGAGCTGTTTTTT

J gene: TRBJ2-2
clone size: few
V gene: TRBV5-6
D gene: TRBD1
CDR3 protein: CASSFAPTGPTTGELFF
CDR3 DNA: TGTGCCAGCAGTTTTGCACCGACAGGGCCGACCACCGGGGAGCTGTTTTTT

J gene: TRBJ1-1
clone size: many
V gene: TRBV2
D gene: NA
CDR3 protein: CASRRWAGETEAFF
CDR3 DNA: TGTGCCAGCCGCAGGTGGGCCGGGGAGACTGAAGCTTTCTTT

J gene: TRBJ1-6
clone size: few
V gene: TRBV28
D gene: NA
CDR3 protein: CASSLSVRTSPLHF
CDR3 DNA: TGTGCCAGCAGTTTATCTGTTAGGACTTCACCCCTCCACTTT

J gene: TRBJ2-1
clone size: few
V gene: TRBV29-1
D gene: TRBD2
CDR3 protein: CSVEGGLAGDNEQFF
CDR3 DNA: TGCAGCGTTGAGGGTGGACTAGCGGGGGACAATGAGCAGTTCTTC

J gene: TRBJ2-5
clone size: many
V gene: TRBV7-9
D gene: NA
CDR3 protein: CASSLTSAYQETQYF
CDR3 DNA: TGTGCCAGCAGCTTAACCTCGGCGTACCAAGAGACCCAGTACTTC

J gene: TRBJ2-3
clone size: many
V gene: TRBV5-1
D gene: NA
CDR3 protein: CASSQQGQSTDTQYF
CDR3 DNA: TGCGCCAGCAGCCAACAAGGACAGAGCACAGATACGCAGTATTTT

J gene: TRBJ2-2
clone size: many
V gene: TRBV3-1
D gene: NA
CDR3 protein: CASSQDGGLFF
CDR3 DNA: TGTGCCAGCAGCCAAGATGGGGGGCTGTTTTTT

J gene: TRBJ1-6
clone size: few
V gene: TRBV7-2
D gene: TRBD1
CDR3 protein: CASSRDRTRWAPLHF
CDR3 DNA: TGTGCCAGCAGCCGGGACAGAACCCGTTGGGCACCCCTCCACTTT